Sequencing of this T cell receptor (beta chain) was carried out in a study of T cells in Graves' hyperthyroidism and ophthalmopathy. Notes on the study in general: Within blood appeared most thyroid clonotypes that had expanded above 0.001.

There are 11 residues in the CDR3. V dropped 4 bases and J dropped 8 bases, with 11 bases sitting between them. The germline gives CDR1 SQVTM, CDR2 ANQGSEA. Researchers amplified the TCR beta CDR3 regions from RNA transcripts. The HTBI primer set drove a first-round RT-PCR of the TCR CDR3. TCRdb ran MiXCR on the multiplex PCR reads and lists one entry per CDR3 protein. The table lists about 210,000 distinct CDR3 sequences, over 15% of them singletons. It was considered stable Graves' hyperthyroidism when ophthalmopathy did not progress within 18 months. The diagnostic basis comprised clinical symptoms, serum thyroxine and TRAb, thyroid ultrasound and orbital computed tomography. This clonotype was counted a few times. Its antigen is currently unknown.

V and J are TRBV29-1 and TRBJ1-2; no firm D call. The clonotype comes from a man aged 50-60 years with Graves' hyperthyroidism. Sequenced sample: blood. CDR3 nucleotides: TGCAGCGTTGGGACCCGCGGGGGCTACACCTTC. This sequence encodes CSVGTRGGYTF. Combining the CDR3 with reference TRBV29-1 and TRBJ1-2 gives the whole variable domain SAVISQKPSRDICQRGTSLTIQCQVDSQVTMMFWYRQQPGQSLTLIATANQGSEATYESGFVIDKFPISRPNLTFSTLTVSNMSPEDSSIYLCSVGTRGGYTFGSGTRLTVV.